These 24 T cell receptor beta chains were all obtained from the same sample, sequenced in a study of OX40 agonist ivuxolimab in advanced cancers. TCRdb keeps only in-frame clones here, not all; method: immunoSEQ multiplex PCR. Of more than 20,000 clones detected, around two thirds appear once; the ten largest clones hold approximately 18%. The material sequenced was CD4+ or CD8+ T cells sorted from blood, taken in a trial of the OX40 agonist ivuxolimab. These receptors came from an adult with an advanced solid tumor such as melanoma, head and neck, liver or kidney cancer.

This clone was observed once. This chain links TRBV19 with TRBJ2-3; TRBD2 might be the D (5 bases). The CDR3 has 15 residues. Germline lookup yields CDR1 LNHDA and CDR2 SQIVND (reference sequence). V lost 0 bases, J lost 6 bases, and 13 bases lay in between. CDR3 nucleotide sequence: TGTGCCAGTAGTATAGATCGGGATCCCTGGGATACGCAGTATTTT. Protein product: CASSIDRDPWDTQYF.

This clone is judged medium-sized. The chain is built from TRBV9 and TRBJ2-1, with D tentatively TRBD2 (5 bases). Trimming removed 0 bases from V and 10 bases from J, with 8 bases in between. This CDR3 region has 12 residues. Looked up from germline, CDR1 is SGDLS and CDR2 is YYNGEE. The CDR3 nucleotides read TGTGCCAGCAGCGTAGCCGGGAAGGAGCAGTTCTTC. This gives the protein CASSVAGKEQFF.

The chain links TRBV6-1 to TRBJ1-1, with 7 bases aligning to TRBD1. The ends lost 6 bases at V and 1 base at J; junction bases unmatched: 5. Looked up from germline, CDR1 is MNHNS and CDR2 is SASEGT. The CDR3 runs to 14 residues. The CDR3 loop is CASRRHRGNTEAFF. The CDR3 region has the DNA TGTGCCAGCAGGAGACACAGGGGGAACACTGAAGCTTTCTTT.

The rearrangement uses TRBV6-6 and TRBJ1-2; D uncertain. CDR1 and CDR2 from the germline V gene are MNHNY and SVGAGI (reference sequence). The CDR3 runs 14 residues. Trimming removed 0 bases from V and 0 bases from J, with 5 bases in between. The CDR3 protein is CASSYSGSNYGYTF. The CDR3 nucleotides are TGTGCCAGCAGTTACTCGGGGTCTAACTATGGCTACACCTTC.

V gene TRBV15 combines with J gene TRBJ2-3; TRBD2 is a possible D gene (7 bases). Germline values: CDR1 LNHNV, CDR2 YYDKDF (reference sequence). The CDR3 is made up of 16 amino acids. Deletions cut 4 bases from V and 2 bases from J, with 16 bases between. The CDR3 DNA follows: TGTGCCACCAGCACCCCCGGGGGGCGCCCCACAGATACGCAGTATTTT. As protein: CATSTPGGRPTDTQYF.

This rearrangement joins TRBV5-6 to TRBJ2-1; D is ambiguous. The CDR3 has 14 residues. The ends were cut back, 0 bases at V and 3 bases at J, with 7 bases in the middle. CDR1 SGHDT and CDR2 YYEEEE come from the germline V gene. The CDR3 here is CASSLAGFYNEQFF. The CDR3, as DNA: TGTGCCAGCAGCTTGGCTGGGTTCTACAATGAGCAGTTCTTC.

The rearrangement links TRBV7-4 to TRBJ2-5; D perhaps matches TRBD1 (5 bases). Per germline, CDR1 SGHVT and CDR2 SQSDAQ. The V and J ends lost 0 bases and 2 bases respectively, with 7 bases between them. The CDR3 has 14 residues. CDR3 sequence: CASSLAGPQETQYF. DNA for the CDR3: TGTGCCAGCAGCTTAGCGGGGCCGCAAGAGACCCAGTACTTC.

V usage is TRBV11-2 and J usage is TRBJ2-1, with D possibly TRBD1 on 6 matching bases. V lost 3 bases and J lost 4, with 19 bases in between. CDR3 size: 17 residues. CDR1 is SGHAT, CDR2 FQNNGV, per germline. The CDR3 DNA is TGTGCCAGCAGCTTTCGTAGCCCGGGACACCTATACAATGAGCAGTTCTTC. Protein: CASSFRSPGHLYNEQFF.

This rearrangement joins TRBV27 to TRBJ1-2; 9 bases fit TRBD1. The CDR3 contains 21 residues. Per germline, CDR1 MNHEY and CDR2 SMNVEV (reference sequence). The junction had 24 bases not matched to a gene; V was cut back by 2 bases and J by 5 bases. The CDR3 spells CASSLKVRITGQGVRGYGYTF. CDR3 bases: TGTGCCAGCAGTTTAAAAGTGAGGATAACGGGACAGGGCGTGCGGGGATATGGCTACACCTTC.

This sequence joins TRBV5-1 and TRBJ2-7; TRBD1 matches at 7 bases. With 4 bases clipped from V and 6 bases from J, the junction kept 7 bases outside the gene matches. This CDR3 has 13 residues. Germline V lookup: CDR1 SGHRS, CDR2 YFSETQ. For the CDR3, the DNA is TGCGCCAGCAGCCCTCCGACAGGGCTCGAGCAGTACTTC. Protein product: CASSPPTGLEQYF. The full variable domain, in which reference TRBV5-1 and TRBJ2-7 provide the parts outside the CDR3, is KAGVTQTPRYLIKTRGQQVTLSCSPISGHRSVSWYQQTPGQGLQFLFEYFSETQRNKGNFPGRFSGRQFSNSRSEMNVSTLELGDSALYLCASSPPTGLEQYFGPGTRLTVT.

The chain is built from TRBV7-6 and TRBJ2-5, with D unresolved. CDR1 SGHVS and CDR2 FNYEAQ come from the germline V gene. This CDR3 is built from 15 residues. Trimming pared 0 bases from V and 3 bases from J, leaving 11 bases between. CDR3 sequence reads: CASSLAGAMEETQYF. The CDR3 DNA reads TGTGCCAGCAGCTTAGCAGGCGCCATGGAAGAGACCCAGTACTTC.

Only a few counts were recorded for this clone. The genes are TRBV29-1 and TRBJ2-7; D may correspond to TRBD1 or TRBD2 (5 bases each). CDR1 SQVTM and CDR2 ANQGSEA come from the germline V gene. With 7 bases removed from V and 0 bases from J, the gap between germline ends came to 16 bases. The CDR3 runs to 14 residues. The DNA of the CDR3 is TGCAGCGCCGCACGGGACGTCGGCTCCTACGAGCAGTACTTC. This gives the protein CSAARDVGSYEQYF.

The sample holds many counts of this clone. The gene calls are TRBV2 and TRBJ2-7; D unclear. The CDR3 length is 13 residues. Trimming cost V 8 bases and J 3 bases, with 14 bases left between them. Germline V gene data show CDR1 as SNHLY and CDR2 as FYNNEI. CDR3 nucleotides: TGTGCCAGCCGAACTCAGATAGTCTACGAGCAGTACTTC. The encoded protein is CASRTQIVYEQYF.

By sample fraction, this clone is medium-sized (0.01 to 0.1%). The chain joins TRBV9 to TRBJ2-7, with a possible D match to TRBD1 (6 bases). The V end was cut by 0 bases, the J end by 0 bases, with 10 bases between. The CDR3 is 15 amino acids. CDR1 SGDLS and CDR2 YYNGEE come from the germline V gene. The CDR3 region has the DNA TGTGCCAGCAGCGTAGCCGGGACAAGCTCCTACGAGCAGTACTTC. Translated: CASSVAGTSSYEQYF.

The rearrangement uses TRBV6-6 and TRBJ1-4, with a weak D call TRBD1 (6 bases). V lost 0 bases, J lost 7 bases, and 12 bases lay in between. The CDR3 has 15 amino acids. From germline, CDR1 is MNHNY and CDR2 SVGAGI (reference sequence). DNA of the CDR3: TGTGCCAGCAGTTACTCGGTGGACAGCGGTGAAAAACTGTTTTTT. This codes for CASSYSVDSGEKLFF.

The rearrangement links TRBV28 to TRBJ2-1, with D possibly called TRBD1 or TRBD2 (6 bases each). Per the germline V gene, CDR1 is MDHEN and CDR2 is SYDVKM. Trimming pared 5 bases from V and 2 bases from J, leaving 19 bases between. This CDR3 is 17 amino acids long. CDR3 nucleotides: TGTGCCAGCAGTATGCTCCCAGGGGCGGGGCCCTACAATGAGCAGTTCTTC. Its protein product is CASSMLPGAGPYNEQFF.

The chain has TRBV13 and TRBJ2-7; 14 positions match TRBD2. The CDR3 runs to 17 residues. V gave up 6 bases and J gave up 0 bases; unmatched junction bases: 7. Germline V CDR1 and CDR2: PRHDT, FYEKMQ (reference sequence). The CDR3 coding sequence is TGTGCCAGCAGGGTTGGACTAGCGGGGGGCCTCTCCTACGAGCAGTACTTC. The encoded protein is CASRVGLAGGLSYEQYF. Supplemented by reference TRBV13 and TRBJ2-7, the full variable domain reads AAGVIQSPRHLIKEKRETATLKCYPIPRHDTVYWYQQGPGQDPQFLISFYEKMQSDKGSIPDRFSAQQFSDYHSELNMSSLELGDSALYFCASRVGLAGGLSYEQYFGPGTRLTVT.

The gene calls are TRBV9 and TRBJ2-1, with TRBD2 matching over 9 bases. The junction had 5 bases not matched to a gene; V was cut back by 0 bases and J by 4 bases. CDR1 and CDR2 (germline): SGDLS, YYNGEE. The CDR3 has 16 residues. The DNA for the CDR3 is TGTGCCAGCAGCGTAGTGGCGGGGGGGCCGTACAATGAGCAGTTCTTC. It yields the protein CASSVVAGGPYNEQFF.

The J gene is TRBJ2-7, the V gene TRBV30, with D maybe TRBD2 (5 bases). Germline V gene data show CDR1 as GTSNPN and CDR2 as SVGIG (reference sequence). V lost 5 bases and J 4 bases, leaving 15 bases between the germline ends. This CDR3 has 13 amino acids. DNA for the CDR3: TGTGCCTGGGGGTGGACTGATTGGTACGAGCAGTACTTC. Protein sequence: CAWGWTDWYEQYF.

The J gene is TRBJ1-5, the V gene TRBV5-6; D not certain. Germline V gene lookup returns CDR1 SGHDT and CDR2 YYEEEE. V lost 1 base, J lost 4 bases, and 15 bases lay in between. This CDR3 spans 16 amino acids. In DNA, the CDR3 is TGTGCCAGCAGCTTGATGGGAGCTGCCCGGAATCAGCCCCAGCATTTT. Protein product: CASSLMGAARNQPQHF.

DNA for the CDR3: TGTGCCAGCAGCGTAGGGGGTCGCCCGGGAGCGTTAGCCAAAAACATTCAGTACTTC. Protein product: CASSVGGRPGALAKNIQYF. The chain links TRBV9 to TRBJ2-4, with D possibly TRBD2 on 6 matching bases. The CDR3 length is 19 residues. Trimming removed 0 bases from V and 0 bases from J, with 19 bases in between. Looked up from germline, CDR1 is SGDLS and CDR2 is YYNGEE.

The chain recombines TRBV11-2 with TRBJ1-6; D is possibly TRBD1 (5 bases). V was cut by 2 bases and J by 8 bases, with 13 bases left in between. The germline gives CDR1 SGHAT, CDR2 FQNNGV. CDR3 size: 15 residues. The CDR3 loop reads CASSLIGTEDSPLHF. CDR3 sequence (DNA): TGTGCCAGCAGCTTAATCGGGACGGAAGATTCACCCCTCCACTTT.

The chain joins TRBV4-1 to TRBJ2-7, with TRBD2 matching over 7 bases. CDR1 and CDR2 from the germline V gene are MGHRA and YSYEKL. The CDR3 consists of 16 residues. The V gene end was trimmed by 1 base and the J gene end by 2 bases; junction bases not matched to a gene: 8. CDR3 in amino acids: CASSQGGGEVTYEQYF. The CDR3 DNA follows: TGCGCCAGCAGCCAAGGGGGGGGAGAGGTTACCTACGAGCAGTACTTC.

J is TRBJ1-4 and V is TRBV11-2; TRBD1 is a possible D gene (6 bases). The CDR3 has 16 residues. CDR1 is SGHAT, CDR2 FQNNGV, per germline. V was pared by 0 bases and J by 6 bases, with 14 bases between. The CDR3 DNA reads as TGTGCCAGCAGCTTAGACCGGGGGGGCGGTTATGAAAAACTGTTTTTT. It translates to CASSLDRGGGYEKLFF.